This T cell receptor beta chain emerged from a study of Graves' ophthalmopathy and Graves' hyperthyroidism. Findings and caveats of the study: Discriminating ophthalmopathy from stable hyperthyroidism, a 13-signature model attained a sensitivity of under 90% and a specificity of approximately 77%.

CDR3 size: 13 residues. V was pared by 5 bases and J by 3 bases, with 11 bases between. Germline loops: CDR1 LGHNT, CDR2 FRNRAP. The sequenced template was RNA, covering the TCR beta CDR3 region. First-round RT-PCR relied on HTBI primers, and a second-round multiplex PCR came next. One entry per CDR3 protein, called by TCRdb with MiXCR from the multiplex PCR reads. Among 500,000 to 700,000 distinct CDR3 sequences listed, approximately 22% were seen once. Newly diagnosed, the hyperthyroidism patients had under 2 months' duration and were aged 18 to 65. Orbital computed tomography, together with clinical symptoms, serum thyroxine, TRAb and thyroid ultrasound, was used for diagnosis. Note on this clonotype: Its cognate antigen is unknown.

This TCR was recovered from a woman younger than 35 with stable Graves' hyperthyroidism. Some clones in this sample may be carry-over from other donors' samples. The gene calls are TRBV12-5 and TRBJ2-7; D is perhaps TRBD1 or TRBD2 (6 bases each). The specimen was peripheral blood. CDR3 in amino acids: CASGLGGRYEQYF. The CDR3 DNA is TGTGCTAGTGGTCTTGGGGGGCGCTACGAGCAGTACTTC.